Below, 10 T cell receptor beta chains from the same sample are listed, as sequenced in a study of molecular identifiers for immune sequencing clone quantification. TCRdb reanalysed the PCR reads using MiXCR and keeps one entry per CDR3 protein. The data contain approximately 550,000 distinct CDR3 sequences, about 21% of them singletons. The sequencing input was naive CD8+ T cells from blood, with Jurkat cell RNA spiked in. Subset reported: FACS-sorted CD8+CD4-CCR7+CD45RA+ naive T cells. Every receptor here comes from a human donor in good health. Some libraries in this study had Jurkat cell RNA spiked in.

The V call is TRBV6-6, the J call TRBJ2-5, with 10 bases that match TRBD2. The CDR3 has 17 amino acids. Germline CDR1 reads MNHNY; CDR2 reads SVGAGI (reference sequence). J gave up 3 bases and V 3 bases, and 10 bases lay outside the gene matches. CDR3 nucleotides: TGTGCCAGCAGTTATCCGCTTGGACTAGCGGAAGAAGAGACCCAGTACTTC. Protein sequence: CASSYPLGLAEEETQYF.

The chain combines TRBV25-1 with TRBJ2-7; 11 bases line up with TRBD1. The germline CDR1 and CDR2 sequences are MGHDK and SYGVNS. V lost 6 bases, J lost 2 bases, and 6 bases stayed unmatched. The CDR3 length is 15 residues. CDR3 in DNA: TGTGCCAGCAGGGAGGGGACAGGGGGAGCCTACGAGCAGTACTTC. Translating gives CASREGTGGAYEQYF.

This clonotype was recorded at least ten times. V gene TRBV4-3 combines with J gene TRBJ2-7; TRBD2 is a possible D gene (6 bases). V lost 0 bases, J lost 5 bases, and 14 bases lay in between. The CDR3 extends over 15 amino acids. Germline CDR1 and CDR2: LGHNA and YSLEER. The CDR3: CASSQDAGILDEQYF. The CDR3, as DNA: TGCGCCAGCAGCCAAGACGCGGGGATTCTGGACGAGCAGTACTTC.

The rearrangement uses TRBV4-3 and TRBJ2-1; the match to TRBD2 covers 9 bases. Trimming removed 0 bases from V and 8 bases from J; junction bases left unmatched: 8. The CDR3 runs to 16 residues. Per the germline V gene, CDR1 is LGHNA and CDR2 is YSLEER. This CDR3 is CASSQDLMTSGDEQFF. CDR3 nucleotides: TGCGCCAGCAGCCAAGATCTCATGACTAGCGGCGATGAGCAGTTCTTC.

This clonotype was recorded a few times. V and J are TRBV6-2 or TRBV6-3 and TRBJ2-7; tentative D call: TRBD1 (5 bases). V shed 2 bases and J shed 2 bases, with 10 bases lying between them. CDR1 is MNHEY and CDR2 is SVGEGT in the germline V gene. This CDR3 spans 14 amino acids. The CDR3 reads CASSYPDIPYEQYF. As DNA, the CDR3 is TGTGCCAGCAGTTACCCGGACATCCCCTACGAGCAGTACTTC.

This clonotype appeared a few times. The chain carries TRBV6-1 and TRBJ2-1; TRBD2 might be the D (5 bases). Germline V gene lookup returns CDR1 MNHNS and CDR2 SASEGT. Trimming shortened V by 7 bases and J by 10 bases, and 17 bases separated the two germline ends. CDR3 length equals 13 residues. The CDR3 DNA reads TGTGCCAGCACTTCGACTACTAATTTGGAGCAGTTCTTC. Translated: CASTSTTNLEQFF.

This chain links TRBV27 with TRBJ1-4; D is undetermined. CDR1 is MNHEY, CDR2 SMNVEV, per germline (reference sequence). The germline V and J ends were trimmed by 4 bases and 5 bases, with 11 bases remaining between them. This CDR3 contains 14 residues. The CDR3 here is CASSWAAANEKLFF. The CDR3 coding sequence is TGTGCCAGCAGTTGGGCCGCCGCAAATGAAAAACTGTTTTTT.

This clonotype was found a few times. Here the CDR3 reads CSAWTGTSGNYEQYF. CDR3 nucleotides: TGCAGTGCCTGGACCGGGACTAGCGGAAACTACGAGCAGTACTTC. This chain joins TRBV20-1 and TRBJ2-7, with 11 bases aligning to TRBD2. The germline V gene encodes CDR1 DFQATT and CDR2 SNEGSKA (reference sequence). The ends lost 6 bases at V and 3 bases at J; junction bases unmatched: 10. The CDR3 covers 15 residues.

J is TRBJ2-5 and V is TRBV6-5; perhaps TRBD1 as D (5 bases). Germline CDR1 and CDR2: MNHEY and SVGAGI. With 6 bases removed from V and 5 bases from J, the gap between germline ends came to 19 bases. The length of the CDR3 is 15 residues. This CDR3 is CASRPDSSPLETQYF. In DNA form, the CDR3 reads TGTGCCAGCAGGCCCGACAGTTCTCCCCTGGAGACCCAGTACTTC.

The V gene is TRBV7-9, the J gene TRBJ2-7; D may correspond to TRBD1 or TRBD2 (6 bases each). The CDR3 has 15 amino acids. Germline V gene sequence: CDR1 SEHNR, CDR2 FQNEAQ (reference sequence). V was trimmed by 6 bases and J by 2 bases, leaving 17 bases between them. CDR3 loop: CASSPSEDRAYEQYF. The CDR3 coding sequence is TGTGCCAGCAGTCCTAGCGAGGACAGAGCCTACGAGCAGTACTTC.